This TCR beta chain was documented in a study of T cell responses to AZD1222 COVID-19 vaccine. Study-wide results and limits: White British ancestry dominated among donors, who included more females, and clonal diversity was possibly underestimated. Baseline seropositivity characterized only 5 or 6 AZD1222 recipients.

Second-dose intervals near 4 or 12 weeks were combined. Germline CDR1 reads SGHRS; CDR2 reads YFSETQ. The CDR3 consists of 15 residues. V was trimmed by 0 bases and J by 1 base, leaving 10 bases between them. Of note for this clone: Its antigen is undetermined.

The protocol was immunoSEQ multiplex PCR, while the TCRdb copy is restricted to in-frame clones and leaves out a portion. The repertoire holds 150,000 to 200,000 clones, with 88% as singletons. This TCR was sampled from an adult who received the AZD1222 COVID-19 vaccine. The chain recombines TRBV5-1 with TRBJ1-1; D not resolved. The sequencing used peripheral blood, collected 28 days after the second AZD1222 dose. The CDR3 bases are TGCGCCAGCAGCTTGGTAGAGCCTGGGAACACTGAAGCTTTCTTT. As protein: CASSLVEPGNTEAFF.